This T cell receptor beta chain originates from a study of blood T cell repertoires in COVID-19. Study-level information: The study drew acute and convalescent COVID-19 samples from the United States, Italy and Spain.

Data came from immunoSEQ multiplex PCR; TCRdb stores just in-frame clones and leaves some out. The sample records 280,000 or so clones, just under 90% being singletons. The CDR3 is made up of 15 amino acids. The V and J ends lost 3 bases and 1 base, in that order; junction bases with no gene match: 4. Germline CDR1 is SNHLY and CDR2 is FYNNEI. Participant age was roughly 18 to 89 years, and participants resided in fewer than 30 US areas. Participants' own reports of clinical history determined their cohort assignment. The sample comprised PBMCs or T cells enriched from blood (not recorded which). The chain carries TRBV2 and TRBJ2-5, with 8 bases that match TRBD1. The clonotype was recovered from a woman in her fifties or sixties who had been exposed to COVID-19. CDR3 sequence: CASSDPGGLQETQYF. In DNA form, the CDR3 reads TGTGCCAGCAGTGACCCAGGGGGCCTCCAAGAGACCCAGTACTTC.